The 14 T cell receptor beta chains listed next were all sequenced from one sample in a study of control samples from healthy donors and cancer patients. Measured with immunoSEQ multiplex PCR; TCRdb has only the in-frame clones, and not every one. Of around 170,000 clones in the sample, just over 85% are singletons; the top ten hold roughly 5.3%. Sequences were obtained from blood. These receptors were taken from a woman aged 30 to 39 in good health.

This chain connects TRBV18 to TRBJ2-3; perhaps TRBD1 as D (6 bases). Germline V gene sequence: CDR1 KGHSH, CDR2 LQKENI. Trimming removed 1 base from V and 4 bases from J, with 9 bases in between. The CDR3 runs to 14 residues. The CDR3 DNA is TGTGCCAGCTCACCACAAGGGGGTCCAGATACGCAGTATTTT. Its protein product is CASSPQGGPDTQYF.

The chain recombines TRBV11-2 with TRBJ2-1; tentatively, D is TRBD1 (5 bases). This CDR3 is 13 amino acids long. V dropped 0 bases and J dropped 9 bases, with 9 bases sitting between them. The germline V gene encodes CDR1 SGHAT and CDR2 FQNNGV. CDR3: CASSLEGLLEQFF. The CDR3 region has the DNA TGTGCCAGCAGCTTAGAGGGGCTCCTTGAGCAGTTCTTC.

The chain employs TRBV5-8 and TRBJ2-5; TRBD2 aligns across 11 bases. The V gene end was trimmed by 4 bases and the J gene end by 0 bases; junction bases not matched to a gene: 2. This CDR3 region has 15 residues. In germline, CDR1 is SGHTS, CDR2 YDEGEE. The CDR3 DNA follows: TGTGCCAGCAGCACGGGACTAGCGGACCAAGAGACCCAGTACTTC. Encoded protein: CASSTGLADQETQYF. The full variable domain, rest sourced from reference TRBV5-8 and TRBJ2-5, is EAGVTQSPTHLIKTRGQQATLRCSPISGHTSVYWYQQALGLGLQFLLWYDEGEERNRGNFPPRFSGRQFPNYSSELNVNALELEDSALYLCASSTGLADQETQYFGPGTRLLVL.

CDR3 amino acids: CASSVGAAGGTDTQYF. The DNA of the CDR3 is TGTGCCAGCAGCGTAGGGGCGGCGGGGGGCACAGATACGCAGTATTTT. V gene TRBV9 combines with J gene TRBJ2-3; 7 bases are shared with TRBD2. Germline V gives CDR1 SGDLS, CDR2 YYNGEE. The CDR3 is made up of 16 amino acids. V lost 0 bases to trimming and J lost 1 base; unmatched junction nucleotides: 5.

This sequence joins TRBV30 and TRBJ1-2, with D perhaps matching TRBD1 (5 bases). The CDR3 has 13 amino acids. V shed 3 bases and J shed 4 bases, with 12 bases lying between them. Germline V CDR1 and CDR2: GTSNPN, SVGIG (reference sequence). DNA for the CDR3: TGTGCCTGGAGCCCCCCAGGGAGCTATGGCTACACCTTC. It codes for CAWSPPGSYGYTF. Looking up the rest from reference TRBV30 and TRBJ1-2 gives the full variable domain: SQTIHQWPATLVQPVGSPLSLECTVEGTSNPNLYWYRQAAGRGLQLLFYSVGIGQISSEVPQNLSASRPQDRQFILSSKKLLLSDSGFYLCAWSPPGSYGYTFGSGTRLTVV.

Here the CDR3 reads CASSLARDRGDEQFF. CDR3 coding DNA: TGCGCCAGCAGCTTGGCGCGGGACAGGGGTGATGAGCAGTTCTTC. The chain couples TRBV5-1 to TRBJ2-1; 10 bases agree with TRBD1. J lost 8 bases, V lost 0 bases, and 5 bases had no gene match. CDR1 and CDR2 from the germline V gene are SGHRS and YFSETQ. This CDR3 has 15 amino acids.

The V and J genes are TRBV5-1 and TRBJ1-1; D perhaps matches TRBD1 (5 bases). The CDR3 covers 13 residues. V was shortened by 2 bases and J by 6 bases, with 11 bases between the two germline ends. CDR1 is SGHRS and CDR2 is YFSETQ in the germline V gene. In DNA, the CDR3 is TGCGCCAGCAGCTTTAGGGGTAAAGCTGAAGCTTTCTTT. Translation gives CASSFRGKAEAFF. The full variable domain, its missing parts supplied by reference TRBV5-1 and TRBJ1-1, is KAGVTQTPRYLIKTRGQQVTLSCSPISGHRSVSWYQQTPGQGLQFLFEYFSETQRNKGNFPGRFSGRQFSNSRSEMNVSTLELGDSALYLCASSFRGKAEAFFGQGTRLTVV.

The chain couples TRBV28 to TRBJ1-4, with a weak D call TRBD1 (6 bases). Trimming stripped 4 bases from V and 3 bases from J, with 27 bases between. The germline V gene has CDR1 MDHEN and CDR2 SYDVKM. The CDR3 length is 20 residues. CDR3 in DNA: TGTGCCAGCAGTTCCCCGGGGGGCCGAGAGGGTCTCCGAGCTAATGAAAAACTGTTTTTT. This codes for CASSSPGGREGLRANEKLFF.

This clone was seen once. The CDR3 sequence is CASSLYHEQFF. In DNA form, the CDR3 reads TGTGCCAGCAGCTTGTACCATGAGCAGTTCTTC. The rearrangement links TRBV5-6 to TRBJ2-1, with D hard to call. Trimming stripped 1 base from V and 8 bases from J, with 4 bases between. This CDR3 has 11 residues. Germline V gene data show CDR1 as SGHDT and CDR2 as YYEEEE.

This rearrangement joins TRBV18 to TRBJ1-4; possible D gene TRBD1, 6 bases. Trimming shortened V by 4 bases and J by 8 bases, and 8 bases separated the two germline ends. The CDR3 is 12 amino acids. Germline values: CDR1 KGHSH, CDR2 LQKENI. The CDR3, as DNA: TGTGCCAGCTCACGGACAGTGGAAAAACTGTTTTTT. Translation: CASSRTVEKLFF.

The rearrangement joins TRBV10-3 to TRBJ1-2; the match to TRBD1 covers 7 bases. Looked up from germline, CDR1 is ENHRY and CDR2 is SYGVKD. This CDR3 has 16 residues. The V segment lost 2 bases and the J segment 3 bases; nucleotides outside the gene matches: 9. The CDR3 nucleotides are TGTGCCATCAGTGAGGCAAACCGGGACAGCTACTATGGCTACACCTTC. This codes for CAISEANRDSYYGYTF.

The V call is TRBV4-1, the J call TRBJ1-2, with TRBD1 matching 9 bases. CDR3 length: 14 amino acids. CDR1 and CDR2 from the germline V gene are MGHRA and YSYEKL. V lost 6 bases, J lost 8 bases, and 10 bases stayed unmatched. CDR3 nucleotide sequence: TGCGCCAGCAGTCGTCAACAGGGGGCGGGAGGCTACACCTTC. It encodes CASSRQQGAGGYTF.

The rearrangement uses TRBV2 and TRBJ2-7; no firm D call. The germline gives CDR1 SNHLY, CDR2 FYNNEI. There are 15 residues in the CDR3. The V gene lost 4 bases and the J gene lost 1 base, with 14 bases spanning the gap. The DNA of the CDR3 is TGTGCCAGCAGTGTGGAATCCCCCCGGTCCTACGAGCAGTACGTC. Its protein is CASSVESPRSYEQYV.

CDR3 nucleotide sequence: TGTGCCAGCACTTTCTACGAGCAGTACTTC. As protein: CASTFYEQYF. The chain joins TRBV6-5 to TRBJ2-7; D not certain. Germline V gene lookup returns CDR1 MNHEY and CDR2 SVGAGI. The CDR3 is 10 residues long. Trimming cost V 7 bases and J 3 bases, with 4 bases left between them.